These 26 T cell receptor beta chains came from one sample sequenced in a study of STAT5B mutations in CD4+ large granular lymphocyte leukemia. Method: immunoSEQ multiplex PCR; TCRdb's copy keeps in-frame clones and lacks some. The table has 32,000 or so clones, about 85% seen once. Sequencing was carried out using CD4+ T cells from blood buffy coats. These receptors were collected from a human donor in good health.

The V and J genes are TRBV28 and TRBJ1-1; no definite D call. Germline V lookup: CDR1 MDHEN, CDR2 SYDVKM. This CDR3 region has 13 residues. With 6 bases removed from V and 5 bases from J, the gap between germline ends came to 13 bases. CDR3 in DNA: TGTGCCAGCAGCCCTAGACTTGGGACTGAAGCTTTCTTT. Protein product: CASSPRLGTEAFF.

This chain uses TRBV18 with TRBJ2-7; 7 bases align to TRBD1. The CDR3 has 16 amino acids. J was trimmed by 0 bases and V by 3 bases; bases with no gene match: 8. Germline CDR1 is KGHSH and CDR2 is LQKENI. The CDR3 nucleotides read TGTGCCAGCTCACCTGGACAGGTCTCGAGCTCCTACGAGCAGTACTTC. Its protein product is CASSPGQVSSSYEQYF.

The chain is built from TRBV27 and TRBJ2-1, with 14 bases matching TRBD2. V gave up 6 bases and J gave up 8 bases; unmatched junction bases: 9. The CDR3 is made up of 16 amino acids. Germline V lookup: CDR1 MNHEY, CDR2 SMNVEV (reference sequence). CDR3 bases: TGTGCCAGCAGCAGAACCGGGACTAGCGGGAGCTATGAGCAGTTCTTC. Protein sequence: CASSRTGTSGSYEQFF.

The rearrangement joins TRBV6-6 to TRBJ2-2; tentative D call: TRBD2 (5 bases). CDR3 size: 12 residues. Germline CDR1 reads MNHNY; CDR2 reads SVGAGI (reference sequence). V was cut by 5 bases and J by 5 bases, with 6 bases left in between. The CDR3 protein is CASSTGTGELFF. The CDR3, as DNA: TGTGCCAGCAGTACGGGGACCGGGGAGCTGTTTTTT.

The V gene is TRBV9, the J gene TRBJ2-3; 8 nucleotides line up with TRBD1. The J segment lost 3 bases and the V segment lost 3 bases, leaving 12 bases of the junction unmatched. The CDR3 runs to 17 residues. CDR1 is SGDLS and CDR2 is YYNGEE in the germline V gene. CDR3 DNA: TGTGCCAGCAGCGCCTTCCTCCAGGGGGCAGGAACAGATACGCAGTATTTT. Translation gives CASSAFLQGAGTDTQYF.

The gene calls are TRBV4-3 and TRBJ2-5; D gene uncertain. Trimming left V 5 bases short and J 1 base short, with 8 bases between. The CDR3 is 13 amino acids. CDR1 and CDR2 (germline): LGHNA, YSLEER. Here the CDR3 reads CASSAGVQETQYF. CDR3 in DNA: TGCGCCAGCAGCGCAGGTGTCCAAGAGACCCAGTACTTC.

This clone came up once. The genes are TRBV5-1 and TRBJ1-6; D gene uncertain. The ends were cut back, 7 bases at V and 5 bases at J, with 10 bases in the middle. CDR3 length: 13 amino acids. Germline lookup yields CDR1 SGHRS and CDR2 YFSETQ. For the CDR3, the DNA is TGCGCCAGCTCTCGCGGGGATAATTCACCCCTCCACTTT. It yields the protein CASSRGDNSPLHF.

V gene TRBV14 combines with J gene TRBJ2-1; 7 nucleotides agree with TRBD2. Germline trimming cut 0 bases from V and 6 bases from J; bases unmatched to any gene: 8. The germline CDR1 and CDR2 sequences are SGHDN and FVKESK. The CDR3 consists of 16 residues. Here the CDR3 reads CASSQDPGEGTNEQFF. The CDR3 DNA reads as TGTGCCAGCAGCCAAGATCCCGGGGAGGGAACCAATGAGCAGTTCTTC.

This chain joins TRBV29-1 and TRBJ2-3; D is unclear. V lost 3 bases, J lost 2 bases, and 9 bases lay in between. Germline V lookup: CDR1 SQVTM, CDR2 ANQGSEA. The CDR3 runs to 13 residues. The CDR3 DNA follows: TGCAGCGTTGATAAAACAGTCACAGATACGCAGTATTTT. It codes for CSVDKTVTDTQYF.

The chain combines TRBV7-9 with TRBJ2-7, with D possibly matching TRBD2 (5 bases). Germline V CDR1 and CDR2: SEHNR, FQNEAQ (reference sequence). This CDR3 contains 12 residues. V lost 2 bases, J lost 3 bases, and 5 bases lay in between. CDR3 DNA: TGTGCCAGCAGCTTACGGGGCTACGAGCAGTACTTC. Translation: CASSLRGYEQYF.

This rearrangement joins TRBV19 to TRBJ1-1, with no clear D. Between the trimmed V and J ends, which lost 0 bases and 5 bases, there was a span of 10 bases. CDR3 length: 14 residues. Germline loops: CDR1 LNHDA, CDR2 SQIVND (reference sequence). CDR3 DNA: TGTGCCAGTAGTATAGATCCCTTTGAGACTGAAGCTTTCTTT. Its translation is CASSIDPFETEAFF.

V gene TRBV6-5 combines with J gene TRBJ2-5, with D possibly matching TRBD1 (5 bases). The CDR3 is made up of 14 amino acids. Germline assignment: CDR1 MNHEY and CDR2 SVGAGI. The V gene lost 0 bases and the J gene lost 4 bases, with 9 bases spanning the gap. This chain's CDR3 is CASSYSQGGETQYF. CDR3 DNA: TGTGCCAGCAGTTACTCTCAGGGTGGAGAGACCCAGTACTTC.

The V and J genes are TRBV29-1 and TRBJ2-7; maybe TRBD2 (5 bases). V dropped 4 bases and J dropped 2 bases, with 9 bases sitting between them. The length of the CDR3 is 12 residues. Per the germline V gene, CDR1 is SQVTM and CDR2 is ANQGSEA. DNA of the CDR3: TGCAGCGTTGGCCGGACTCCCTACGAGCAGTACTTC. Translating it yields CSVGRTPYEQYF.

This clone has more than one count but fewer than ten. The rearrangement uses TRBV28 and TRBJ2-2; D is unclear. The germline V gene encodes CDR1 MDHEN and CDR2 SYDVKM. V was shortened by 5 bases and J by 5 bases, with 9 bases between the two germline ends. This CDR3 spans 13 amino acids. The CDR3 sequence is CASSDINTGELFF. In nucleotides, the CDR3 is TGTGCCAGCAGTGACATTAATACCGGGGAGCTGTTTTTT.

The chain employs TRBV7-9 and TRBJ2-2; 10 bases agree with TRBD1. The J segment lost 7 bases and the V segment lost 8 bases, leaving 10 bases of the junction unmatched. Germline assignment: CDR1 SEHNR and CDR2 FQNEAQ (reference sequence). The CDR3 loop spans 15 amino acids. CDR3 in amino acids: CASGRDRGFGGELFF. Here the CDR3 DNA reads TGTGCCAGCGGCCGGGACAGGGGATTCGGCGGGGAGCTGTTTTTT.

The genes are TRBV4-2 and TRBJ2-3; the D is unclear. The CDR3 length is 15 residues. The germline V gene encodes CDR1 LGHNA and CDR2 YNFKEQ. V was clipped by 0 bases and J by 1 base, with 8 bases between them. Written as DNA, the CDR3 is TGTGCCAGCAGCCAAGATATTGCCCGCACAGATACGCAGTATTTT. Translated: CASSQDIARTDTQYF.

The CDR3 loop is CSVDWPYNEQFF. CDR3 DNA sequence: TGCAGCGTTGACTGGCCCTACAATGAGCAGTTCTTC. V gene TRBV29-1 combines with J gene TRBJ2-1; D is unresolved. The CDR3 is 12 amino acids. V lost 3 bases and J lost 2, with 5 bases in between. Germline CDR1 and CDR2: SQVTM and ANQGSEA.

The rearrangement uses TRBV13 and TRBJ2-2, with D perhaps TRBD1 or TRBD2 (5 bases each). The CDR3 is 17 amino acids. Germline V gene lookup returns CDR1 PRHDT and CDR2 FYEKMQ (reference sequence). V dropped 5 bases and J dropped 6 bases, with 22 bases sitting between them. CDR3: CASSPTAGGRVAGELFF. CDR3 DNA: TGTGCCAGCAGCCCAACGGCTGGGGGTCGAGTCGCCGGGGAGCTGTTTTTT.

The chain couples TRBV6-1 to TRBJ1-3, with D unclear. The CDR3 extends over 14 amino acids. Germline loops: CDR1 MNHNS, CDR2 SASEGT. Trimming shortened V by 7 bases and J by 1 base, and 11 bases separated the two germline ends. The CDR3 reads CASTERASGNTIYF. The CDR3 DNA sequence: TGTGCCAGCACTGAGAGGGCGTCTGGAAACACCATATATTTT.

The chain links TRBV5-1 to TRBJ1-2; 9 bases are a match to TRBD1. This CDR3 region has 15 residues. J lost 2 bases, V lost 4 bases, and 6 bases had no gene match. Germline-derived CDR1 and CDR2 are SGHRS and YFSETQ. For the CDR3, the DNA is TGCGCCAGCAGCCCCACCGGGACAGGGAACTATGGCTACACCTTC. Its protein product is CASSPTGTGNYGYTF.

This rearrangement joins TRBV4-3 to TRBJ2-1; 13 nucleotides agree with TRBD2. This CDR3 spans 18 amino acids. After removal of 3 bases from V and 9 bases from J, the junction contained 14 bases not matched to a gene. In germline, CDR1 is LGHNA, CDR2 YSLEER. The CDR3 spells CASSQLGLAGVVGAEQFF. The CDR3 DNA is TGCGCCAGCAGCCAGCTAGGACTAGCGGGAGTTGTCGGCGCTGAGCAGTTCTTC.

This chain links TRBV18 with TRBJ2-7; D unresolved. Germline V gene data show CDR1 as KGHSH and CDR2 as LQKENI. The germline V and J ends were trimmed by 2 bases and 4 bases, with 15 bases remaining between them. The CDR3 covers 15 residues. The CDR3 DNA is TGTGCCAGCTCACCAGGACCGGCGCCTCCTTACGAGCAGTACTTC. Protein sequence: CASSPGPAPPYEQYF.

The chain uses TRBV19 and TRBJ2-1, with 14 bases fitting TRBD2. The CDR3 sequence is 21 residues long. Germline values: CDR1 LNHDA, CDR2 SQIVND (reference sequence). With V trimmed by 5 bases and J by 1 base, 16 bases remained unmatched. The CDR3 nucleotides are TGTGCCAGTAGTGTAGTCGGGCCGGGACTAGCGGGAGTATCGTCCTACAATGAGCAGTTCTTC. Its translation is CASSVVGPGLAGVSSYNEQFF.

This rearrangement joins TRBV6-1 to TRBJ2-7; 9 bases map to TRBD1. The CDR3 extends over 13 amino acids. V trimming: 5 bases; J trimming: 4 bases; junction bases outside the gene matches: 3. Germline V CDR1 and CDR2: MNHNS, SASEGT. The CDR3, as DNA: TGTGCCAGCAGTAGGGACAGGGAGTACGAGCAGTACTTC. This translates into CASSRDREYEQYF.

V gene TRBV27 combines with J gene TRBJ2-1; TRBD2 matches at 8 bases. This CDR3 region has 16 residues. Losses at the gene ends were 9 bases for V and 5 bases for J; bases not matched to a gene: 15. The germline V gene encodes CDR1 MNHEY and CDR2 SMNVEV (reference sequence). The CDR3 DNA reads TGTGCCAGTTTTACTAGCGGCCGTCCTTTAAACAATGAGCAGTTCTTC. It specifies CASFTSGRPLNNEQFF.

V usage is TRBV5-1 and J usage is TRBJ2-1; maybe TRBD2 (5 bases). V was trimmed by 3 bases and J by 4 bases, leaving 17 bases between them. Germline lookup yields CDR1 SGHRS and CDR2 YFSETQ. CDR3 size: 16 residues. The CDR3 protein is CASSSGGSIRYNEQFF. CDR3 bases: TGCGCCAGCAGCTCGGGTGGGAGTATTAGGTACAATGAGCAGTTCTTC.